A single count supports the clone carrying this T cell receptor beta chain. The table came from immunoSEQ multiplex PCR; TCRdb's copy has only in-frame clones and leaves some out. The sample has around 150,000 clones, around 80% seen once. CDR1 is SQVTM, CDR2 ANQGSEA, per germline. This CDR3 region has 13 residues. The V segment lost 5 bases and the J segment 2 bases; nucleotides outside the gene matches: 5. This sample was included in a study of blood T cell repertoires in COVID-19. Participants were aged 18 to 89 years from approximately 25 US areas. The TCR comes from a man aged 35 to 55 who had recovered from COVID-19. The sequenced material came from PBMCs or T cells enriched from blood (not recorded which). The gene calls are TRBV29-1 and TRBJ1-2; 7 bases are a match to TRBD1. In nucleotides, the CDR3 is TGCAGCGTTACCGGGACAGAAAACTATGGCTACACCTTC. Its protein product is CSVTGTENYGYTF.